The 3 T cell receptor beta chains given below trace back to one sample, sequenced in a study of a mutant IDH1 vaccine in newly diagnosed glioma. Profiling relied on immunoSEQ multiplex PCR, and the TCRdb table lists in-frame clones only, not all of them. The data show tens of thousands of clones, 81% seen once. Time point meaning: week 35, safety follow-up. The content of each vaccine dose was 300 ug of mutant IDH1 20-mer peptide, and topical imiquimod accompanied it. What these receptors recognize is not known. Sequencing was performed on PBMCs, taken from a glioma patient whose treatment included an IDH1 peptide vaccine. The receptors shown here come from a woman aged 40 to 50 with glioma. Some clones in this sample may be carry-over from other donors' samples.

The CDR3 DNA reads as TGTGCCAGCTCACCGGGATACCGCACCGGGGAGCTGTTTTTT. Its translation is CASSPGYRTGELFF. The chain links TRBV18 to TRBJ2-2; D unclear. The length of the CDR3 is 14 residues. Trimming shortened V by 3 bases and J by 4 bases, and 9 bases separated the two germline ends. The germline CDR1 and CDR2 sequences are KGHSH and LQKENI.

This clone was found a few times. This chain uses TRBV10-3 with TRBJ2-7, with 9 bases identical to TRBD1. The CDR3 consists of 15 residues. CDR1 is ENHRY, CDR2 SYGVKD, per germline. V gave up 6 bases and J gave up 0 bases; unmatched junction bases: 6. The CDR3, as DNA: TGTGCCATCAGGGGACAGGGCCTTAGCTCCTACGAGCAGTACTTC. It specifies CAIRGQGLSSYEQYF.

CDR3 amino acids: CASSLLQEISEQYF. CDR3 in DNA: TGTGCCAGCAGCTTACTCCAGGAAATATCCGAGCAGTACTTC. The chain uses TRBV7-2 and TRBJ2-7; no definite D call. V was shortened by 2 bases and J by 6 bases, with 14 bases between the two germline ends. The germline CDR1 and CDR2 sequences are SGHTA and FQGNSA. The CDR3 loop spans 14 amino acids.